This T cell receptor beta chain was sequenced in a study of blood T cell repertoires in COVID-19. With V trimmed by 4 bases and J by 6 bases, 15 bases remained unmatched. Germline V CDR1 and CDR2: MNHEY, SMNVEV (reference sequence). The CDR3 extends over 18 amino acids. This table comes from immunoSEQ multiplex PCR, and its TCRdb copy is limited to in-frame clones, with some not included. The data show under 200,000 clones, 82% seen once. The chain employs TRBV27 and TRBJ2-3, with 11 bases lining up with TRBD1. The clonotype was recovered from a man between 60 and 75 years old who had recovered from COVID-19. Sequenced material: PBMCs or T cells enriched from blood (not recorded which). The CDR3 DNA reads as TGTGCCAGCAGTTCATCCGATCTAGGACAGGGGGCCCGGGATACGCAGTATTTT. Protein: CASSSSDLGQGARDTQYF.